The clone carrying this T cell receptor (beta chain) has only one observation. As yet, its antigen is unknown. The record originates from a study of cytomegalovirus exposure and HLA in healthy donors. General study points: Indistinguishable V segments such as TRBV6-2 and TRBV6-3 were excluded. The study designated about 180 TCR beta chains cytomegalovirus-associated. Previous analysis showed most TCR beta V segments were productive about 87% or about 30% of the time.

Germline CDR1 SGHNT, CDR2 YYREEE (reference sequence). The CDR3 covers 14 residues. The V end lost 0 bases, the J end lost 8 bases, and 12 bases lay between the germline ends. The PCR used 60 Vbeta and 13 Jbeta primers. Libraries were prepared by immunoSEQ multiplex PCR; TCRdb keeps only in-frame clonotypes and omits some of them. The table has about 130,000 clones, roughly 80% seen once; the top ten hold over 1%. The chain links TRBV5-4 to TRBJ2-1, with a tentative D call TRBD2 (5 bases). The sample was PBMCs. The sequence was collected from a boy aged 5 to 17 in good health and CMV-seronegative. The CDR3 loop reads CASSLDLPGDEQFF. The CDR3 DNA reads as TGTGCCAGCAGCTTGGACTTGCCCGGGGATGAGCAGTTCTTC.